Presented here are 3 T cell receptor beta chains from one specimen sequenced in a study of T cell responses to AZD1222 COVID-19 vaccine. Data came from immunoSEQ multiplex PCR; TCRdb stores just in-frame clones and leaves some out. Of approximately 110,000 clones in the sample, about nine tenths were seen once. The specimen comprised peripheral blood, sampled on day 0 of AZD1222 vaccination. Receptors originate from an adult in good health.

The CDR3, as DNA: TGCGCCAGCAGTGACCCGGGCCCGTATGGCTACACCTTC. Its protein product is CASSDPGPYGYTF. The J gene is TRBJ1-2, the V gene TRBV10-2; no clear D gene. Trimming shortened V by 3 bases and J by 5 bases, and 10 bases separated the two germline ends. The CDR3 has 13 amino acids. Per the germline V gene, CDR1 is WSHSY and CDR2 is SAAADI.

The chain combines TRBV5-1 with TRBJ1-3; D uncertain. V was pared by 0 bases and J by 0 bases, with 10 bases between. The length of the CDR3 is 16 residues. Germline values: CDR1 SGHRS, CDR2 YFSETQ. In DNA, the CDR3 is TGCGCCAGCAGCTTGGATGGTTACCTCTCTGGAAACACCATATATTTT. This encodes CASSLDGYLSGNTIYF.

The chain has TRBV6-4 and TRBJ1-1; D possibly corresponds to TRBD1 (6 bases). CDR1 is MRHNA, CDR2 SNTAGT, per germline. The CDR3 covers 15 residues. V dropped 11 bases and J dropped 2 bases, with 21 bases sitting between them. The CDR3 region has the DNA TGTGCCGCCAGTCAGGGGTCCGGGTTAAACACTGAAGCTTTCTTT. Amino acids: CAASQGSGLNTEAFF.